Here is one T cell receptor beta chain with its context. Its antigen is as yet unknown. The germline V gene has CDR1 SEHNR and CDR2 FQNEAQ (reference sequence). This CDR3 is built from 17 residues. V dropped 4 bases and J dropped 4 bases, with 20 bases sitting between them. These data originate in a study of T-cell memory formation after mild COVID-19. Study-wide background: There were largely donor-specific TCR clusters.

TCRdb passed the 5' RACE reads through MiXCR, listing each CDR3 protein once. The sample includes 350,000 to 500,000 distinct CDR3 sequences, roughly 18% of them seen just once. Notes on the study in general: Clones shrinking from day 15 to 85 showed even CD4/CD8 mixes; later expanders tilted CD4+. Among CD4+ contracting clones, most were CM and EM, and CD8+ ones EMRA.

This receptor was identified in a man between 18 and 29 years old who had mild COVID-19 (a few samples of this study predate the infection). Cell type and time point are not known. The J gene is TRBJ1-3, the V gene TRBV7-9; D might be TRBD1 (6 bases). The sequenced sample consisted of PBMCs or a T cell subset sorted from them (not recorded which). The CDR3 DNA follows: TGTGCCAGCAGCTCTCCCACGGTGGGGGCGCGCGGAAACACCATATATTTT. Its protein product is CASSSPTVGARGNTIYF.